The 32 T cell receptor beta chains below all came from one sample that was sequenced in a study of CD8 T cell repertoires and HIV-1 epitope variants (dated by TCRdb to 2020 to 2022). The library came from the immunoSEQ multiplex PCR assay. TCRdb stores this immuneACCESS table with in-frame sequences only. Part of the clones is absent; in the studies checked, under half of the shortfall reflects unresolved V genes, and no reason is known for the rest. The sample contains about 5,100 clones, approximately 72% of them found a single time. The ten largest clonotypes hold over 40% of the sample. Their target antigens are unknown. Sequences were obtained from cultured CD8+ T cells derived from PBMCs. These receptors were taken from a male donor with HIV.

The CDR3 DNA follows: TGTGCCAGCAGCCCCCCGGGGGGGGGAAACGAGCAGTACTTC. Protein: CASSPPGGGNEQYF. The chain carries TRBV7-2 and TRBJ2-7; 8 bases are shared with TRBD2. The trim removed 5 bases at V and 5 bases at J, leaving 8 bases unmatched. Germline CDR1 and CDR2: SGHTA and FQGNSA. The CDR3 runs 14 residues. The entire variable domain, with the rest obtained from reference TRBV7-2 and TRBJ2-7, is as follows: GAGVSQSPSNKVTEKGKDVELRCDPISGHTALYWYRQSLGQGLEFLIYFQGNSAPDKSGLPSDRFSAERTGGSVSTLTIQRTQQEDSAVYLCASSPPGGGNEQYFGPGTRLTVT.

This chain connects TRBV28 to TRBJ1-1, with D perhaps matching TRBD1 (5 bases). From germline, CDR1 is MDHEN and CDR2 SYDVKM. Trimming removed 7 bases at V and 1 base at J, with 10 bases between. CDR3 size: 13 residues. CDR3 nucleotide sequence: TGTGCCAGCACCGCGACAGAGAACACTGAAGCTTTCTTT. It is translated as CASTATENTEAFF.

The chain employs TRBV5-5 and TRBJ1-1; 8 nucleotides line up with TRBD1. This CDR3 contains 14 residues. Germline-derived CDR1 and CDR2 are SGHKS and YYEKEE (reference sequence). After removal of 3 bases from V and 2 bases from J, the junction contained 3 bases not matched to a gene. The CDR3 spells CASSWGTGNTEAFF. The CDR3 DNA sequence: TGTGCCAGCAGCTGGGGGACAGGCAACACTGAAGCTTTCTTT.

The chain carries TRBV9 and TRBJ2-2, with D possibly TRBD2 on 6 matching bases. CDR3 length: 15 residues. V was trimmed by 3 bases and J by 6 bases, leaving 15 bases between them. CDR1 and CDR2 from the germline V gene are SGDLS and YYNGEE. CDR3 sequence reads: CASSGSGSPAGELFF. CDR3 sequence (DNA): TGTGCCAGCAGCGGGAGCGGGTCCCCAGCCGGGGAGCTGTTTTTT.

The chain carries TRBV15 and TRBJ2-5; D call uncertain. Trimming took off 1 base at V and 5 bases at J, with 8 bases between the two ends. The germline gives CDR1 LNHNV, CDR2 YYDKDF (reference sequence). This CDR3 contains 13 residues. In DNA, the CDR3 is TGTGCCACCAGCAGAGGGTTCGAGGAGACCCAGTACTTC. It is translated as CATSRGFEETQYF.

The chain couples TRBV12-5 to TRBJ2-1; 9 bases match TRBD2. V shed 3 bases, J shed 4 bases, and the junction held 1 base outside the gene matches. This CDR3 is built from 14 residues. Germline V gene sequence: CDR1 LGHNT, CDR2 FRNRAP. In DNA, the CDR3 is TGTGCTAGTGGTTTTAGCGGGAGTTACAATGAGCAGTTCTTC. Residues: CASGFSGSYNEQFF. Combining the CDR3 with reference TRBV12-5 and TRBJ2-1 gives the whole variable domain DARVTQTPRHKVTEMGQEVTMRCQPILGHNTVFWYRQTMMQGLELLAYFRNRAPLDDSGMPKDRFSAEMPDATLATLKIQPSEPRDSAVYFCASGFSGSYNEQFFGPGTRLTVL.

The chain combines TRBV6-5 with TRBJ2-7; 9 bases line up with TRBD1. Germline values: CDR1 MNHEY, CDR2 SVGAGI. This CDR3 region has 14 residues. With 6 bases clipped from V and 0 bases from J, the junction kept 3 bases outside the gene matches. As DNA, the CDR3 is TGTGCCAGCAGACAGGGGGCTTCCTCCTACGAGCAGTACTTC. Its translation: CASRQGASSYEQYF.

CDR3 nucleotide sequence: TGTGCCAGTAGTTTCGGGACAGGGGTGTTGGATACGCAGTATTTT. Residues: CASSFGTGVLDTQYF. This chain uses TRBV19 with TRBJ2-3; 10 bases match TRBD1. This CDR3 is 15 amino acids long. Germline CDR1 and CDR2: LNHDA and SQIVND (reference sequence). V lost 5 bases, J lost 6 bases, and 8 bases stayed unmatched.

This clone was seen a few times. The chain carries TRBV4-2 and TRBJ1-5; D is unresolved. Germline V gene data show CDR1 as LGHNA and CDR2 as YNFKEQ. The germline V and J ends were trimmed by 0 bases and 0 bases, with 12 bases remaining between them. The CDR3 loop spans 17 amino acids. The CDR3 bases are TGTGCCAGCAGCCAAGATATTGGCAGTCCTAGCAATCAGCCCCAGCATTTT. Translated: CASSQDIGSPSNQPQHF.

The J gene is TRBJ1-1, the V gene TRBV5-6; possibly TRBD1 for D (5 bases). The germline V gene has CDR1 SGHDT and CDR2 YYEEEE. V was pared by 5 bases and J by 1 base, with 9 bases between. The CDR3 loop spans 13 amino acids. The CDR3 region has the DNA TGTGCCAGCAGTCTCGACAGGAACACTGAAGCTTTCTTT. It yields the protein CASSLDRNTEAFF. The variable domain in full, completed from reference TRBV5-6 and TRBJ1-1, reads DAGVTQSPTHLIKTRGQQVTLRCSPKSGHDTVSWYQQALGQGPQFIFQYYEEEERQRGNFPDRFSGHQFPNYSSELNVNALLLGDSALYLCASSLDRNTEAFFGQGTRLTVV.

The chain links TRBV4-3 to TRBJ2-7; the D call may be TRBD1 or TRBD2 (6 bases each). CDR1 LGHNA and CDR2 YSLEER come from the germline V gene. This CDR3 comprises 15 residues. V was trimmed by 3 bases and J by 5 bases, leaving 17 bases between them. The CDR3 reads CASSHAQGGLHEQYF. CDR3 DNA: TGCGCCAGCAGCCACGCACAGGGAGGCCTTCACGAGCAGTACTTC.

The genes are TRBV6-1 and TRBJ2-5; the match to TRBD2 covers 7 bases. After removal of 3 bases from V and 5 bases from J, the junction contained 9 bases not matched to a gene. This CDR3 has 15 amino acids. Germline-derived CDR1 and CDR2 are MNHNS and SASEGT. The CDR3 region has the DNA TGTGCCAGCAGTGACCAGCGGGGTGGGGGTGAGACCCAGTACTTC. Residues: CASSDQRGGGETQYF.

The chain is built from TRBV30 and TRBJ1-2; 11 bases align to TRBD1. Germline-derived CDR1 and CDR2 are GTSNPN and SVGIG (reference sequence). The CDR3 length is 13 residues. V trimming: 2 bases; J trimming: 6 bases; junction bases outside the gene matches: 2. The CDR3 region is CAWSRTGGDGYTF. The DNA for the CDR3 is TGTGCCTGGAGTAGGACAGGGGGCGATGGCTACACCTTC.

This clone is large by share. The gene calls are TRBV27 and TRBJ2-7, with D perhaps assigned TRBD1 or TRBD2 (5 bases each). CDR3 length: 16 amino acids. CDR1 and CDR2 from the germline V gene are MNHEY and SMNVEV (reference sequence). Trimming shortened V by 0 bases and J by 0 bases, and 12 bases separated the two germline ends. DNA of the CDR3: TGTGCCAGCAGTTTATCGGTTGGGACGTACTCCTACGAGCAGTACTTC. As protein: CASSLSVGTYSYEQYF.

The rearrangement joins TRBV28 to TRBJ2-4; D might be TRBD1 or TRBD2, each matching 5 bases. The V and J ends lost 4 bases and 9 bases respectively, with 19 bases between them. CDR1 is MDHEN, CDR2 SYDVKM, per germline. The CDR3 is made up of 15 amino acids. The CDR3 loop is CASSSGTPDVGIQYF. CDR3 nucleotides: TGTGCCAGCAGTTCCGGGACCCCTGATGTGGGCATTCAGTACTTC.

This clone qualifies as medium-sized. This chain connects TRBV6-6 to TRBJ2-7; D tentatively fits TRBD1 or TRBD2 (5 bases each). CDR1 is MNHNY, CDR2 SVGAGI, per germline (reference sequence). Trimming removed 6 bases at V and 3 bases at J, with 12 bases between. CDR3 length equals 13 residues. The CDR3 nucleotides read TGTGCCAGCAGACCTATTGGGGGCTACGAGCAGTACTTC. It encodes CASRPIGGYEQYF.

This rearrangement joins TRBV7-8 to TRBJ2-6; no clear D gene. This CDR3 has 14 residues. Between the trimmed V and J ends, which lost 2 bases and 4 bases, there was a span of 6 bases. CDR1 and CDR2 from the germline V gene are SGHVS and FQNEAQ. The CDR3 DNA is TGTGCCAGCAGCTTAAGCCCAGGGGCCAACGTCCTGACTTTC. Protein sequence: CASSLSPGANVLTF.

V usage is TRBV28 and J usage is TRBJ2-1; 7 bases are shared with TRBD1. After removal of 5 bases from V and 7 bases from J, the junction contained 20 bases not matched to a gene. Germline CDR1 and CDR2: MDHEN and SYDVKM. The CDR3 length is 18 residues. CDR3 protein: CASSTTRGSGYIVNEQFF. Here the CDR3 DNA reads TGTGCCAGCAGTACCACCAGGGGGTCAGGTTATATTGTGAATGAGCAGTTCTTC.

This clone occurred a few times. The CDR3, as DNA: TGTGCCAGCAGCCTCGGCCCGGGCAACTATGGCTACACCTTC. Protein: CASSLGPGNYGYTF. This sequence joins TRBV5-5 and TRBJ1-2, with D unresolved. This CDR3 spans 14 amino acids. Germline V gene lookup returns CDR1 SGHKS and CDR2 YYEKEE (reference sequence). V gave up 4 bases and J gave up 2 bases, with 12 bases separating them.

This clone is large within its sample. The chain uses TRBV25-1 and TRBJ2-2; the match to TRBD1 covers 7 bases. This CDR3 has 14 residues. The trim removed 3 bases at V and 4 bases at J, leaving 2 bases unmatched. Germline V gene data show CDR1 as MGHDK and CDR2 as SYGVNS. CDR3 DNA: TGTGCCAGCAGTGACGGGACAGCCACCGGGGAGCTGTTTTTT. Translating gives CASSDGTATGELFF.

This clone was seen a few times. The chain uses TRBV4-3 and TRBJ1-3, with a possible D match to TRBD1 (5 bases). The ends were cut back, 0 bases at V and 3 bases at J, with 15 bases in the middle. Per the germline V gene, CDR1 is LGHNA and CDR2 is YSLEER. This CDR3 is 17 amino acids long. In nucleotides, the CDR3 is TGCGCCAGCAGCCAAGATGTGGCAGGGATGTTTGGAAACACCATATATTTT. This gives the protein CASSQDVAGMFGNTIYF.

The V gene is TRBV14, the J gene TRBJ2-7, with D perhaps TRBD2 (5 bases). Germline V gene data show CDR1 as SGHDN and CDR2 as FVKESK. This CDR3 has 13 residues. Trimming shortened V by 0 bases and J by 7 bases, and 10 bases separated the two germline ends. This CDR3 is CASSQDEREEQYF. Written as DNA, the CDR3 is TGTGCCAGCAGCCAAGATGAAAGGGAGGAGCAGTACTTC.

This clone was seen only once. This sequence joins TRBV7-6 and TRBJ2-3; D might be TRBD2 (5 bases). Germline V gene sequence: CDR1 SGHVS, CDR2 FNYEAQ. The CDR3 sequence is 14 residues long. Trimming took 1 base from V and 8 from J, leaving 13 bases between them. In DNA, the CDR3 is TGTGCCAGCAGCTTAGACCCGCGGGTGGGTACGCAGTATTTT. This codes for CASSLDPRVGTQYF. Looking up the rest from reference TRBV7-6 and TRBJ2-3 gives the full variable domain: GAGVSQSPRYKVTKRGQDVALRCDPISGHVSLYWYRQALGQGPEFLTYFNYEAQQDKSGLPNDRFSAERPEGSISTLTIQRTEQRDSAMYRCASSLDPRVGTQYFGPGTRLTVL.

V usage is TRBV7-9 and J usage is TRBJ2-1; 8 bases are shared with TRBD2. Trimming took 5 bases from V and 2 from J; bases not matched to a gene: 8. CDR1 and CDR2 (germline): SEHNR, FQNEAQ (reference sequence). The CDR3 consists of 16 residues. This CDR3 reads CASSPLRTSPYNEQFF. The CDR3 region has the DNA TGTGCCAGCAGCCCACTAAGGACTAGCCCCTACAATGAGCAGTTCTTC.

The rearrangement uses TRBV2 and TRBJ2-1, with 9 positions matching TRBD2. The CDR3 contains 15 residues. Losses at the gene ends were 8 bases for V and 6 bases for J; bases not matched to a gene: 11. In germline, CDR1 is SNHLY, CDR2 FYNNEI. The chain's CDR3 is CASHPRTSVSNEQFF. The CDR3 DNA reads as TGTGCCAGCCACCCGAGGACTAGCGTCAGCAATGAGCAGTTCTTC.

The chain carries TRBV7-6 and TRBJ2-7; TRBD2 agrees at 7 bases. V was clipped by 5 bases and J by 3 bases; unmatched bases: 7. CDR1 and CDR2 from the germline V gene are SGHVS and FNYEAQ. The CDR3 is made up of 14 amino acids. As DNA, the CDR3 is TGTGCCAGCAGCCCAGCGGCGGGAGTCTACGAGCAGTACTTC. It specifies CASSPAAGVYEQYF.

V and J are TRBV27 and TRBJ2-7; D call uncertain. Germline loops: CDR1 MNHEY, CDR2 SMNVEV (reference sequence). The germline V and J ends were trimmed by 4 bases and 4 bases, with 17 bases remaining between them. CDR3 length: 15 amino acids. The CDR3 bases are TGTGCCAGCAGTTCCCCCCCCAGGAGCTCTTACGAGCAGTACTTC. Translation gives CASSSPPRSSYEQYF.

The chain carries TRBV27 and TRBJ1-5, with a tentative D call TRBD1 (6 bases). The CDR3 is made up of 15 amino acids. Germline V gene lookup returns CDR1 MNHEY and CDR2 SMNVEV (reference sequence). Trimming removed 5 bases at V and 2 bases at J, with 13 bases between. The CDR3 DNA reads TGTGCCAGCAGTCTTGCGGGGGCCGGCAATCAGCCCCAGCATTTT. Its translation: CASSLAGAGNQPQHF.

Written as DNA, the CDR3 is TGTGCCAGCAGTTCATTAGGCGGATTGAACACTGAAGCTTTCTTT. Translated: CASSSLGGLNTEAFF. The chain carries TRBV27 and TRBJ1-1; D is unresolved. The CDR3 runs 15 residues. Germline V gene sequence: CDR1 MNHEY, CDR2 SMNVEV (reference sequence). With 4 bases removed from V and 0 bases from J, the gap between germline ends came to 12 bases.

This clone was observed a single time. The J gene is TRBJ2-7, the V gene TRBV5-6; possible D gene TRBD1, 5 bases. This CDR3 has 14 residues. The germline V gene encodes CDR1 SGHDT and CDR2 YYEEEE. V lost 0 bases and J 7 bases, leaving 14 bases between the germline ends. CDR3 sequence: CASSLGQYLREQYF. The CDR3 nucleotides are TGTGCCAGCAGCTTGGGACAGTACCTTCGTGAGCAGTACTTC.

The gene calls are TRBV19 and TRBJ1-2; maybe TRBD1 (6 bases). This CDR3 comprises 14 residues. Between the trimmed V and J ends, which lost 5 bases and 3 bases, there was a span of 13 bases. Germline V lookup: CDR1 LNHDA, CDR2 SQIVND (reference sequence). The CDR3 loop reads CASSWGASYYGYTF. CDR3 DNA: TGTGCCAGTAGTTGGGGGGCGTCTTACTATGGCTACACCTTC.

The table lists this clone with a few counts. J is TRBJ2-7 and V is TRBV28; TRBD2 is a possible D gene (6 bases). Looked up from germline, CDR1 is MDHEN and CDR2 is SYDVKM. Between the trimmed V and J ends, which lost 5 bases and 4 bases, there was a span of 12 bases. There are 13 residues in the CDR3. The CDR3: CASSPTLAYEQYF. The CDR3 DNA sequence: TGTGCCAGCAGTCCCACACTAGCTTACGAGCAGTACTTC.